Given below is one T cell receptor (beta chain) in context. Using immunoSEQ multiplex PCR, the repertoire was profiled, and TCRdb retains in-frame clones only, with some absent. Altogether around 150,000 clones are present, approximately 80% being singletons, with the ten largest covering under 13%. The data are from a study of blood T cell repertoires in COVID-19. The ends were cut back, 0 bases at V and 2 bases at J, with 35 bases in the middle. The CDR3 loop spans 22 amino acids. Germline loops: CDR1 SQVTM, CDR2 ANQGSEA. This TCR was recovered from a human donor in a cohort sampled during active COVID-19. Sequenced sample: peripheral blood. The rearrangement uses TRBV29-1 and TRBJ2-7; possibly TRBD2 for D (9 bases). CDR3 bases: TGCAGCGTTGAAGATTTCCCATTCAATGACAGGGGAACCGGGACTAGCACCTACGAGCAGTACTTC. It yields the protein CSVEDFPFNDRGTGTSTYEQYF.